These 5 T cell receptor beta chains were all obtained from the same sample, sequenced in a study of identical twins. One entry per CDR3 protein, called by TCRdb with MiXCR from the 5' RACE reads. Found here are roughly 720,000 distinct CDR3 sequences, about 20% of them singletons; the top ten hold 10% to 15%. The data also belong to a second study, concerning T cells expressing NK-cell markers.

Material: PBMCs. Source of these receptors: a woman between 18 and 29 years old in good health.

The rearrangement uses TRBV5-1 and TRBJ2-1; 8 bases agree with TRBD1. This CDR3 contains 14 residues. Unmatched junction bases numbered 13, after V lost 10 bases and J lost 7 bases. CDR1 is SGHRS and CDR2 is YFSETQ in the germline V gene. The CDR3 here is CASSPGQARNEQFF. The CDR3, as DNA: TGCGCCTCCAGTCCGGGACAGGCTAGAAATGAGCAGTTCTTC.

On this clonotype: The germline gene is not matched at one end of the junction; a read error may be the cause. The gene calls are TRBV6-6 and TRBJ2-1; D assignment may be TRBD1 or TRBD2 (5 bases each). The CDR3 has 13 residues. Germline lookup yields CDR1 MNHNY and CDR2 SVGAGI (reference sequence). CDR3 sequence: CASSSGQDNERFF. CDR3 nucleotides: TGTGCCAGCAGTTCGGGGCAGGACAATGAGCGGTTCTTC.

V and J are TRBV7-9 and TRBJ2-1; D uncertain. Looked up from germline, CDR1 is SEHNR and CDR2 is FQNEAQ (reference sequence). The CDR3 totals 12 residues. Trimming removed 3 bases from V and 9 bases from J, with 9 bases in between. The CDR3 region is CASSFPRSEQFF. CDR3 sequence (DNA): TGTGCCAGCAGCTTCCCCAGGAGTGAGCAGTTCTTC.

The table lists this clonotype with a few counts. The chain uses TRBV9 and TRBJ1-2; no reliable D call. The germline gives CDR1 SGDLS, CDR2 YYNGEE. V was cut by 0 bases and J by 5 bases, with 11 bases left in between. The CDR3 length is 14 residues. The CDR3 sequence: CASSVAGRPYGYTF. For the CDR3, the DNA is TGTGCCAGCAGCGTAGCAGGACGGCCTTATGGCTACACCTTC.

This clonotype appeared a few times. The CDR3 DNA sequence: TGTGCCAGCAGCCAGTTGACTAGCGGGGGGGCCGAGGAGACCCAGTACTTC. Its translation is CASSQLTSGGAEETQYF. The chain uses TRBV3-1 and TRBJ2-5; 14 bases fit TRBD2. J gave up 5 bases and V 3 bases, and 8 bases lay outside the gene matches. Per germline, CDR1 LGHDT and CDR2 YNNKEL (reference sequence). This CDR3 is built from 17 residues.